The source of this T cell receptor (beta chain) is a study of cytomegalovirus exposure and HLA in healthy donors. On the study more broadly: The early release's HLA-typed donors yielded approximately 81 million unique TCRs.

PCR employed 60 Vbeta and 13 Jbeta primers. TCRdb keeps only in-frame clones here, not all; method: immunoSEQ multiplex PCR. Here the sample table reports 90,000 to 100,000 clones. The sample consisted of PBMCs. This TCR derives from a woman in her thirties in good health and CMV-seronegative.

DNA of the CDR3: TGTGCCAGCAGTAGGGACAGAACGAGCACTGAAGCTTTCTTT. This sequence encodes CASSRDRTSTEAFF. The chain carries TRBV11-3 and TRBJ1-1; 7 nucleotides agree with TRBD1. V was clipped by 6 bases and J by 4 bases; unmatched bases: 8. CDR1 and CDR2 from the germline V gene are SGHNT and YENEEA. The CDR3 consists of 14 residues.